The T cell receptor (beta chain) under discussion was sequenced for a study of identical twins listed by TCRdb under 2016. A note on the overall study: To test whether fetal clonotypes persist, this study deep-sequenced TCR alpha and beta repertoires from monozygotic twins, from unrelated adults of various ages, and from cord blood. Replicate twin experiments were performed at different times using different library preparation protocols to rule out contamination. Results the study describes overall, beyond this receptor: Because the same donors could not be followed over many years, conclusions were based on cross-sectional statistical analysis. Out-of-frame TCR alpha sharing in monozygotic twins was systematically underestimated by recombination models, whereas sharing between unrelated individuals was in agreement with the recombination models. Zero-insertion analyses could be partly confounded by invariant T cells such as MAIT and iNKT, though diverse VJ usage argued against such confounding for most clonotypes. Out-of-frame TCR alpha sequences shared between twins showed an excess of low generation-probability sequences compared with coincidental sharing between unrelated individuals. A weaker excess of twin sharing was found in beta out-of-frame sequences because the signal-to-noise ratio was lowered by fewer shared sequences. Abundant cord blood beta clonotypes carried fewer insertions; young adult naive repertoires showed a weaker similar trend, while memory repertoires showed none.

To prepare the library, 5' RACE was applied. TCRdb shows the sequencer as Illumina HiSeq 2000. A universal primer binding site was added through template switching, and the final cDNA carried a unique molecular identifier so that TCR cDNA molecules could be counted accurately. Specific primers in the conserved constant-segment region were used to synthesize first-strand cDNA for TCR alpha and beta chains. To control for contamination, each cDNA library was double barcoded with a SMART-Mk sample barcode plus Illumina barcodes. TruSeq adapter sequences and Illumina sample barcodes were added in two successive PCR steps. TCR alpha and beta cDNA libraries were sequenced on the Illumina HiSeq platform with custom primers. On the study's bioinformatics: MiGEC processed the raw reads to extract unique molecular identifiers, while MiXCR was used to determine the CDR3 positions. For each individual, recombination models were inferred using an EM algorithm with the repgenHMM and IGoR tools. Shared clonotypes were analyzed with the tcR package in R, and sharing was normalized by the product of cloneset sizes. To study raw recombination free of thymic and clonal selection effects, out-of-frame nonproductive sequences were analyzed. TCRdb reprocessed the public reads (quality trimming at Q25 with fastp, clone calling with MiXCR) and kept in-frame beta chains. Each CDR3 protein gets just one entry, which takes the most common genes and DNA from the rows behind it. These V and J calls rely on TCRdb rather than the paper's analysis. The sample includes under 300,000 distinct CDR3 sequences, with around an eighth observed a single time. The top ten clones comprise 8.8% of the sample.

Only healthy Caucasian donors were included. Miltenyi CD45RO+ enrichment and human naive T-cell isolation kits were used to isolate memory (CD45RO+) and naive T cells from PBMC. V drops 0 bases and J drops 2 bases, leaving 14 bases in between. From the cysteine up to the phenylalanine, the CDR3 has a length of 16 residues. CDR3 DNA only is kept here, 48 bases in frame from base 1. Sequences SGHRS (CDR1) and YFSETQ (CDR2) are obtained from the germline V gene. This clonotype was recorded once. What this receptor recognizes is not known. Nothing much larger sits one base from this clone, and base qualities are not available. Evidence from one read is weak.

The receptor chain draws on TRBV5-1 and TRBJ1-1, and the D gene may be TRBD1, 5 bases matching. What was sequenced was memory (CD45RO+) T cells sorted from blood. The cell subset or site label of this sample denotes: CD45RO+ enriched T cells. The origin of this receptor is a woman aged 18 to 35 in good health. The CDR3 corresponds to CASSLEGLRGNTEAFF. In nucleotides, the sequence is TGCGCCAGCAGCTTGGAAGGGTTGAGGGGCAACACTGAAGCTTTCTTT.